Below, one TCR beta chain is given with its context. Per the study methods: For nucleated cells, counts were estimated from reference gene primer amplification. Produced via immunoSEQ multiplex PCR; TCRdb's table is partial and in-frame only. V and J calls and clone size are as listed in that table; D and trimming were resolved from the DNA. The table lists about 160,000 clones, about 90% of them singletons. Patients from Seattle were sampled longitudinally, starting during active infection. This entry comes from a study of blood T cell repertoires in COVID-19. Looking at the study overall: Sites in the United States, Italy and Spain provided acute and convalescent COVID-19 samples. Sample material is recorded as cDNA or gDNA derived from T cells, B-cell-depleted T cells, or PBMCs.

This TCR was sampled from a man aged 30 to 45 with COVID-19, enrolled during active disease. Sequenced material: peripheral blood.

CDR3 residues: CAWSVLQGQGKTEAFF. As DNA, the CDR3 is TGTGCCTGGAGTGTACTCCAGGGACAGGGAAAGACTGAAGCTTTCTTT. V usage is TRBV30 and J usage is TRBJ1-1; TRBD1 agrees at 9 bases. Germline trimming cut 0 bases from V and 5 bases from J; bases unmatched to any gene: 10. The CDR3 covers 16 residues. CDR1 and CDR2 from the germline V gene are GTSNPN and SVGIG (reference sequence).